These T cell receptor beta chains were read from a single sample in a study of PD-1 blockade in mismatch repair-deficient tumors. Repertoires were generated with immunoSEQ multiplex PCR, while TCRdb's copy carries only in-frame clones and drops some. The table lists 100,000 or so clones, approximately 80% of them singletons. The sample consisted of peripheral blood, taken about eight months after starting pembrolizumab. All receptors come from an adult with mismatch repair-deficient cancer. The CDR3 runs from the conserved cysteine through the conserved F or W. D genes are given only for firm matches. Clone size is not always given. Where it is, it says once, few, many or a class for expanded clones.

V	J	size	D	CDR3	DNA
TRBV11-2	TRBJ2-1	NA	TRBD2	CASSLETSGWQNEQFF	TGTGCCAGCAGCTTAGAGACTAGCGGGTGGCAGAATGAGCAGTTCTTC
TRBV10-3	TRBJ2-7	NA	TRBD2	CAISDLADSSYEQYF	TGTGCCATCAGTGATCTAGCGGATAGCTCCTACGAGCAGTACTTC
TRBV5-8	TRBJ2-1	NA	TRBD2	CASSSGLAGISYNEQFF	TGTGCCAGCAGCTCGGGACTAGCGGGAATTTCCTACAATGAGCAGTTCTTC
TRBV5-6	TRBJ2-3	NA	NA	CASSSSSGTQYF	TGTGCCAGCAGCTCTTCTTCGGGTACGCAGTATTTT
TRBV7-9	TRBJ2-7	NA	NA	CASGEPPYEQYF	TGTGCCAGTGGTGAGCCCCCCTACGAGCAGTACTTC
TRBV29-1	TRBJ2-1	NA	NA	CSVAKRGDEQFF	TGCAGCGTTGCCAAAAGAGGCGATGAGCAGTTCTTC
TRBV5-5	TRBJ2-1	NA	NA	CASSLAQEQFF	TGTGCCAGCAGCTTGGCCCAGGAGCAGTTCTTC
TRBV10-3	TRBJ1-1	NA	TRBD1	CAISDGTGVAMNTEAFF	TGTGCCATCAGTGATGGGACAGGGGTTGCAATGAACACTGAAGCTTTCTTT
TRBV21-1	TRBJ2-6	NA	NA	CASSLDYYPSGANVLTF	TGTGCCAGCAGCCTGGACTACTACCCCAGTGGGGCCAACGTCCTGACTTTC
TRBV28	TRBJ2-4	NA	NA	CASSGALAKNIQYF	TGTGCCAGCTCGGGGGCCTTGGCCAAAAACATTCAGTACTTC
TRBV7-9	TRBJ2-7	NA	NA	CASSRPTGALYEQYF	TGTGCCAGCAGCCGACCAACGGGAGCTTTGTACGAGCAGTACTTC
TRBV6-5	TRBJ1-5	once	TRBD1	CASSYSSGGQPQHF	TGTGCCAGCAGTTACTCTTCAGGGGGACAGCCCCAGCATTTT
TRBV27	TRBJ2-1	NA	TRBD1	CASSYGTGPYNEQFF	TGTGCCAGCAGTTACGGGACAGGGCCCTACAATGAGCAGTTCTTC
TRBV5-6	TRBJ2-1	NA	NA	CASSPEGLGGFSYNEQFF	TGTGCCAGCAGCCCGGAGGGTCTCGGGGGATTCTCCTACAATGAGCAGTTCTTC
TRBV7-3	TRBJ2-5	NA	NA	CASSALETQYF	TGTGCCAGCAGCGCCTTAGAGACCCAGTACTTC
TRBV6-5	TRBJ2-1	NA	TRBD2	CASRPGLVAYEQFF	TGTGCCAGCAGGCCCGGACTAGTCGCCTATGAGCAGTTCTTC
TRBV19	TRBJ2-6	NA	NA	CASRRGVGANVLTF	TGTGCCAGTAGAAGAGGGGTCGGGGCCAACGTCCTGACTTTC
TRBV5-4	TRBJ1-1	NA	NA	CASRRGGGNTEAFF	TGTGCCAGCAGAAGGGGAGGAGGGAACACTGAAGCTTTCTTT
TRBV7-9	TRBJ2-3	NA	TRBD1	CASSTPPYDRGNTDTQYF	TGTGCCAGCAGCACTCCGCCATACGACAGGGGAAACACAGATACGCAGTATTTT
TRBV6-5	TRBJ1-3	NA	NA	CASRIGRTSGNTIYF	TGTGCCAGCAGGATTGGCAGAACCTCTGGAAACACCATATATTTT
TRBV7-6	TRBJ1-2	NA	NA	CASSLPGALGYTF	TGTGCCAGCAGCTTACCGGGGGCACTGGGCTACACCTTC
TRBV5-4	TRBJ1-4	NA	NA	CASSLAGGREEKLFF	TGTGCCAGCAGCTTGGCCGGGGGGCGCGAAGAAAAACTGTTTTTT
TRBV4-3	TRBJ1-2	NA	NA	CASSQDLRRVSNGYTF	TGCGCCAGCAGCCAAGATTTAAGGCGGGTTTCCAATGGCTACACCTTC
TRBV2	TRBJ2-3	NA	NA	CATRSGSTDTQYF	TGTGCCACTCGGAGCGGGAGCACAGATACGCAGTATTTT
TRBV10-2	TRBJ2-1	NA	NA	CASSGFDEQFF	TGCGCCAGCAGTGGCTTCGATGAGCAGTTCTTC
TRBV6-5	TRBJ1-1	NA	NA	CASSPRLLNTEAFF	TGTGCCAGCAGTCCAAGGCTGTTAAACACTGAAGCTTTCTTT
TRBV6-1	TRBJ2-5	NA	TRBD2	CASSERWGLAGEETQYF	TGTGCCAGCAGTGAACGCTGGGGACTAGCGGGAGAAGAGACCCAGTACTTC
TRBV11-3	TRBJ1-2	NA	NA	CASSLGVEYNYGYTF	TGTGCCAGCAGCTTAGGGGTTGAGTATAACTATGGCTACACCTTC
TRBV10-3	TRBJ2-7	NA	NA	CAISINTYEQYF	TGTGCCATCAGTATAAACACGTACGAGCAGTACTTC
TRBV11-2	TRBJ1-1	NA	NA	CASSLRVAGGTEAFF	TGTGCCAGCAGCTTAAGGGTCGCTGGGGGCACTGAAGCTTTCTTT
TRBV5-4	TRBJ1-1	NA	NA	CASSLRQVKNTEAFF	TGTGCCAGCAGCCTAAGACAGGTGAAGAACACTGAAGCTTTCTTT
TRBV6-5	TRBJ2-4	NA	NA	CASRDLVENIQYF	TGTGCCAGCAGAGACTTAGTGGAAAACATTCAGTACTTC
TRBV7-8	TRBJ2-1	once	TRBD2	CASSLEENPVQREGYEQFF	TGTGCCAGCAGCTTAGAGGAAAATCCGGTGCAGCGGGAGGGATATGAGCAGTTCTTC
TRBV7-2	TRBJ2-7	NA	NA	CASSLAGGYSTYEQYF	TGTGCCAGCAGCTTAGCGGGGGGATACTCTACCTACGAGCAGTACTTC
TRBV1	TRBJ2-7	once	NA	CTSSQDSAEGSYEQYF	TGCACCAGCAGCCAAGACTCCGCGGAGGGGTCCTACGAGCAGTACTTC
TRBV5-8	TRBJ1-4	NA	NA	CASGVRELFF	TGTGCCAGCGGGGTTCGGGAGCTCTTTTTT
TRBV7-9	TRBJ2-1	NA	NA	CASSLTGRKDNEQFF	TGTGCCAGCAGCTTAACTGGACGGAAGGACAATGAGCAGTTCTTC
TRBV15	TRBJ2-1	NA	NA	CATSRDTQGSTYNEQFF	TGTGCCACCAGCAGAGATACACAGGGCTCAACCTACAATGAGCAGTTCTTC
TRBV6-5	TRBJ2-3	NA	NA	CATGKFLTDTQYF	TGTGCCACCGGCAAATTTCTCACAGATACGCAGTATTTT
TRBV6-1	TRBJ2-7	NA	TRBD1	CASGDRAYEQYF	TGTGCCAGTGGGGACAGGGCCTACGAGCAGTACTTC
TRBV27	TRBJ1-5	NA	NA	CASSPDVGPQHF	TGTGCCAGCAGTCCAGACGTGGGACCCCAGCATTTT
TRBV7-9	TRBJ2-5	NA	TRBD1	CASSPHAGTESETQYF	TGTGCCAGCAGCCCGCATGCCGGGACAGAATCAGAGACCCAGTACTTC
TRBV5-1	TRBJ2-7	NA	NA	CASSLDGSGEYEQYF	TGCGCCAGCAGCTTGGATGGGTCGGGGGAATACGAGCAGTACTTC
TRBV5-1	TRBJ2-1	few	NA	CASSPGRNNEQFF	TGCGCCAGCAGCCCCGGACGGAACAATGAGCAGTTCTTC
TRBV29-1	TRBJ1-2	few	NA	CSVEGGYGYTF	TGCAGCGTTGAGGGAGGTTATGGCTACACCTTC
TRBV6-4	TRBJ2-3	NA	TRBD2	CASSHGTRGTDTQYF	TGTGCCAGCAGTCATGGGACTAGAGGCACAGATACGCAGTATTTT
TRBV6-5	TRBJ1-1	NA	NA	CASSYGGENTEAFF	TGTGCCAGCAGTTACGGTGGGGAGAACACTGAAGCTTTCTTT
TRBV5-1	TRBJ1-1	once	NA	CASSLDRAMNTEAFF	TGCGCCAGCAGCCTCGACAGAGCCATGAACACTGAAGCTTTCTTT